This entry is about one TCR beta chain. Its antigen is still unknown. The sample is drawn from a study of shared clonotypes between healthy human individuals. Study-wide results and caveats: Donor clonotype sharing was expected to depend on sequencing depth.

Data came from immunoSEQ multiplex PCR; TCRdb stores just in-frame clones and leaves some out. The table has some 790,000 clones, about two thirds seen once. CDR3 size: 14 residues. V was cut by 3 bases and J by 6 bases, with 16 bases left in between. CDR1 is GTSNPN and CDR2 is SVGIG in the germline V gene (reference sequence). The chain couples TRBV30 to TRBJ2-3; D remains ambiguous. This TCR came from a woman aged 25-40 years in good health. The specimen was memory CD4+ T cells sorted from blood. Documented subset: CD45RA-negative fraction. CDR3 residues: CAWRGQVESDTQYF. In nucleotides, the CDR3 is TGTGCCTGGAGGGGTCAGGTCGAGTCGGATACGCAGTATTTT.